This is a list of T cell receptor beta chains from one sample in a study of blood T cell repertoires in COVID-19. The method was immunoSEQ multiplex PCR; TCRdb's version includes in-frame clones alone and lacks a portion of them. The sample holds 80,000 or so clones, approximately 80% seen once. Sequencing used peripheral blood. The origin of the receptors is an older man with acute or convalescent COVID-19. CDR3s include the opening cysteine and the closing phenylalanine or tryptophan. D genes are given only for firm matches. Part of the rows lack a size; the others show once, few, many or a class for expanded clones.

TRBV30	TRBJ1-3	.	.	CAWSVQTVSGNTIYF	TGTGCCTGGAGTGTACAAACAGTCTCTGGAAACACCATATATTTT
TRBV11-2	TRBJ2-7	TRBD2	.	CASSLILAGSYEQYF	TGTGCCAGCAGCTTAATACTAGCGGGCTCCTACGAGCAGTACTTC
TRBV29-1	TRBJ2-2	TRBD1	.	CSVEGQGGGELFF	TGCAGCGTTGAGGGACAGGGGGGCGGGGAGCTGTTTTTT
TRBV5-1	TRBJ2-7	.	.	CASSLEGGFNEQYF	TGCGCCAGCAGCTTGGAGGGGGGGTTCAACGAGCAGTACTTC
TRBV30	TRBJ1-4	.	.	CAWSVPPGVEKLFF	TGTGCCTGGAGTGTACCCCCGGGGGTGGAAAAACTGTTTTTT
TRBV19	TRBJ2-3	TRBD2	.	CASSRLAGVGDTQYF	TGTGCCAGTAGTAGGCTAGCGGGAGTAGGAGATACGCAGTATTTT
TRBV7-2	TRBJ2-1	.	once	CASSLNLLRGNEQFF	TGTGCCAGCAGCTTAAATCTCTTGCGCGGCAATGAGCAGTTCTTC
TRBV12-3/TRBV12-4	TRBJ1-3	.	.	CASSFTDQTTIYF	TGTGCCAGCAGTTTCACAGACCAAACCACCATATATTTT
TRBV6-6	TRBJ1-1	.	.	CASSLQGTPEAFF	TGTGCCAGCAGTCTTCAGGGGACCCCTGAAGCTTTCTTT
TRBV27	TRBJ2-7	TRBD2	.	CASSSRTSGSVGEQYF	TGTGCCAGCAGTTCCCGGACTAGCGGGAGTGTAGGTGAGCAGTACTTC
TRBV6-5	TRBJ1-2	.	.	CASNKGLRNYGYTF	TGTGCCAGCAACAAGGGACTGCGGAACTATGGCTACACCTTC
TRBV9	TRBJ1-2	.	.	CASTPPTPNYGYTF	TGTGCCAGCACTCCCCCAACTCCAAACTATGGCTACACCTTC
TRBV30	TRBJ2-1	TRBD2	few	CAWSVKGLAGNEQFF	TGTGCCTGGAGTGTAAAGGGGCTAGCGGGCAATGAGCAGTTCTTC
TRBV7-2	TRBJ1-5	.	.	CASSSGTGNQPQHF	TGTGCCAGCAGCTCTGGAACAGGCAATCAGCCCCAGCATTTT
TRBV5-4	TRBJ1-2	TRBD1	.	CASSWDRATNYGYTF	TGTGCCAGCAGCTGGGACAGGGCTACTAACTATGGCTACACCTTC
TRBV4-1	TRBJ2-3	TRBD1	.	CASSQVMGQGVSTDTQYF	TGCGCCAGCAGCCAAGTAATGGGGCAGGGGGTAAGCACAGATACGCAGTATTTT
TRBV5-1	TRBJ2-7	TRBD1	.	CASKGQGAPEQYF	TGCGCCAGCAAGGGACAGGGGGCACCCGAGCAGTACTTC
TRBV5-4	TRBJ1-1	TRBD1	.	CASSLAGGRGRTEAFF	TGTGCCAGCAGCTTGGCCGGGGGCAGGGGGAGGACTGAAGCTTTCTTT
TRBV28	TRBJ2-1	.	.	CASSSTGYSYNEQFF	TGTGCCAGCAGTTCAACCGGGTACTCCTACAATGAGCAGTTCTTC
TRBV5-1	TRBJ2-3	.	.	CASGPGIPSTDTQYF	TGCGCCAGCGGCCCTGGCATTCCGAGCACAGATACGCAGTATTTT
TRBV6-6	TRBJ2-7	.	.	CASSYTLSSYEQYF	TGTGCCAGCAGTTACACCCTCAGCTCCTACGAGCAGTACTTC
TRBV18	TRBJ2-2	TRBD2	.	CASSQQRISGSVLTGELFF	TGTGCCAGCTCACAGCAACGGATTAGCGGGAGTGTTTTGACCGGGGAGCTGTTTTTT
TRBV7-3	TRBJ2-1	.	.	CASSLTEYNEQFF	TGTGCCAGCAGCTTAACGGAGTACAATGAGCAGTTCTTC
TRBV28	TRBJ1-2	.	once	CASSAIGGANGYTF	TGTGCCAGCAGTGCCATTGGGGGGGCGAATGGCTACACCTTC
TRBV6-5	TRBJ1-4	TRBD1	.	CASSYSNQGVEKLFF	TGTGCCAGCAGTTACTCGAACCAGGGGGTTGAAAAACTGTTTTTT
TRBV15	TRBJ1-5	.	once	CATSRDRGGGQPQHF	TGTGCCACCAGCAGAGATAGAGGGGGGGGTCAGCCCCAGCATTTT
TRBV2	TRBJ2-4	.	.	CASSVNRAGEDIQYF	TGTGCCAGCAGTGTGAACAGGGCGGGAGAAGACATTCAGTACTTC
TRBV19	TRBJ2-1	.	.	CASSKRSSSPLVGYNEQFF	TGTGCCAGTAGTAAGCGGTCTAGTAGTCCCTTAGTCGGCTACAATGAGCAGTTCTTC
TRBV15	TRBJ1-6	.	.	CATSTASPGVSPLHF	TGTGCCACCAGCACTGCTAGCCCGGGCGTTTCACCCCTCCACTTT
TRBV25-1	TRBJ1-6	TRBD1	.	CASSDPGQGAINSPLHF	TGTGCCAGCTCGGACCCGGGACAGGGGGCGATTAATTCACCCCTCCACTTT
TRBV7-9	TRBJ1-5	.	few	CASSPGNQPQHF	TGTGCCAGCAGCCCGGGCAATCAGCCCCAGCATTTT
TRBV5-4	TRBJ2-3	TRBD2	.	CASSSSGRVDTQYF	TGTGCCAGCAGCTCGAGCGGGAGGGTAGATACGCAGTATTTT
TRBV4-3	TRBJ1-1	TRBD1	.	CASSQVGGRGTNTEAFF	TGCGCCAGCAGCCAAGTAGGGGGCCGAGGAACTAACACTGAAGCTTTCTTT
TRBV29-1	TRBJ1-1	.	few	CSVRRDTEAFF	TGCAGCGTTCGCAGGGATACTGAAGCTTTCTTT
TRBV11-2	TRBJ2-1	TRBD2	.	CASSRSRQGGYNEQFF	TGTGCCAGCAGCCGATCCCGGCAGGGAGGGTACAATGAGCAGTTCTTC
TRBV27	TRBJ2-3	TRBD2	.	CASSGRVFSTDTQYF	TGTGCCAGCAGCGGGAGGGTTTTTAGCACAGATACGCAGTATTTT
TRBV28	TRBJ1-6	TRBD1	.	CASSGPGQGNSPLHF	TGTGCCAGCAGTGGCCCGGGACAGGGTAATTCACCCCTCCACTTT
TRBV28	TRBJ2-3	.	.	CASSLYFADTQYF	TGTGCCAGCAGTTTATATTTCGCAGATACGCAGTATTTT
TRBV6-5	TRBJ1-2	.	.	CASTLRGGYGYTF	TGTGCCAGCACCTTGCGGGGGGGTTATGGCTACACCTTC
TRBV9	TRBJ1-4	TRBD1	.	CASARGLATNEKLFF	TGTGCCAGCGCGAGGGGGCTTGCAACTAATGAAAAACTGTTTTTT
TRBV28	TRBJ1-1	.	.	CASSLFHRVLNTEAFF	TGTGCCAGCAGTTTATTCCACAGGGTTTTGAACACTGAAGCTTTCTTT
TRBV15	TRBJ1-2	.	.	CATSRDTVVNTF	TGTGCCACCAGCAGAGATACGGTCGTGAACACCTTC
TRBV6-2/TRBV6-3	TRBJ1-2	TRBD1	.	CASSPDRVGYTF	TGTGCCAGCAGTCCGGACAGGGTCGGCTACACCTTC
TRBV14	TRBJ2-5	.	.	CASSQVGLKQETQYF	TGTGCCAGCAGCCAAGTAGGACTGAAACAAGAGACCCAGTACTTC
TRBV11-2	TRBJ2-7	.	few	CASSLVPTATYEQYF	TGTGCCAGCAGCTTAGTACCGACAGCAACCTACGAGCAGTACTTC
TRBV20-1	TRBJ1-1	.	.	CSASHGTGTEAGFF	TGCAGTGCTAGTCATGGAACAGGGACCGAGGCTGGTTTCTTT
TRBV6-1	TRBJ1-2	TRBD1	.	CASSESTGDDYGYTF	TGTGCCAGCAGTGAAAGTACAGGGGACGACTATGGCTACACCTTC
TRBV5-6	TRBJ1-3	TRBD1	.	CASSFGTGAEGNTIYF	TGTGCCAGCAGCTTCGGGACAGGGGCGGAAGGAAACACCATATATTTT
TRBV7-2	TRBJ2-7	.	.	CASSSGGEQYF	TGTGCCAGCAGCTCCGGCGGCGAGCAGTACTTC
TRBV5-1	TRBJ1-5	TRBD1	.	CASRETGYGNQPQHF	TGCGCCAGCAGGGAGACAGGGTACGGGAATCAGCCCCAGCATTTT
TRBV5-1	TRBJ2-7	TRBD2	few	CASSSGLAGSVYEQYF	TGCGCCAGCAGCTCGGGACTAGCGGGATCGGTCTACGAGCAGTACTTC
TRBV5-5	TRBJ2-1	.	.	CASSLGGDYNEQFF	TGTGCCAGCAGCTTGGGGGGAGACTACAATGAGCAGTTCTTC